What follows is one T cell receptor (beta chain) and its context. Under the authors' procedure: Estimates of nucleated cell counts were drawn from the amplification of reference gene primers. Profiled with immunoSEQ multiplex PCR; TCRdb holds only in-frame clones, not every one. The V and J calls and clone size are taken from that table; D and trimming were inferred from the DNA. This repertoire shows over 200,000 clones, under 90% found once; its top ten account for 5.5% to 8%. This sample is part of a study of blood T cell repertoires in COVID-19. Study-level background: From the United States, Italy and Spain came samples of acute and convalescent COVID-19. Sources were T cells, B-cell-depleted T cells, or PBMCs; the material itself was cDNA or gDNA.

V shed 4 bases, J shed 9 bases, and the junction held 6 bases outside the gene matches. This CDR3 comprises 13 residues. The clonotype comes from a man aged 55-75 years who had recovered from COVID-19. Sequencing was performed on peripheral blood. This chain uses TRBV12-3 or TRBV12-4 with TRBJ2-1; 7 positions match TRBD2. The CDR3 region has the DNA TGTGCCAGCAGTTCCGGACTAGTTGGTGAGCAGTTCTTC. Its translation: CASSSGLVGEQFF.